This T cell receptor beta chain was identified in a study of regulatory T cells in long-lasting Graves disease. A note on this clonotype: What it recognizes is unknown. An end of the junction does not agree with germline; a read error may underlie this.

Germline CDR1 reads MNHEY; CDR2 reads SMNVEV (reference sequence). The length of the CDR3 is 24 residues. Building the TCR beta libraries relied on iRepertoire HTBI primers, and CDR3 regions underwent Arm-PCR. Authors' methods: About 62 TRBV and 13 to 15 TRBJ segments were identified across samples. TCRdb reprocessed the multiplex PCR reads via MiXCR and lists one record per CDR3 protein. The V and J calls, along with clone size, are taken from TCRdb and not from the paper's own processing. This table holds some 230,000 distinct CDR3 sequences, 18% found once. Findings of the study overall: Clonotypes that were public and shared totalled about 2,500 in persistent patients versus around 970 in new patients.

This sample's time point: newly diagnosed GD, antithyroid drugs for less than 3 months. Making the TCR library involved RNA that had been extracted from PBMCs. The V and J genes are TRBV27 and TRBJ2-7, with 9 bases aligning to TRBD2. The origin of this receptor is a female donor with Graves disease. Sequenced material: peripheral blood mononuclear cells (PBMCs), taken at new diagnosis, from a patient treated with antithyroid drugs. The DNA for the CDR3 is TGTACCAGCAGCCGATATGGAGGGGGGCGGACTAGCGTGGGCGGGAACCCGTCCTTCTACGAGCAGTACTTC. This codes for CTSSRYGGGRTSVGGNPSFYEQYF.